These 29 T cell receptor beta chains were all obtained from the same sample, sequenced in a study of cytomegalovirus exposure and HLA in healthy donors. Amplification used 60 Vbeta primers and 13 Jbeta primers. Produced via immunoSEQ multiplex PCR; TCRdb's table is partial and in-frame only. This table holds about 160,000 clones, over 75% found once. Sequenced sample: PBMCs. These receptors were collected from a woman between 45 and 65 years old in good health and CMV-seropositive.

The chain links TRBV6-6 to TRBJ2-7, with D tentatively TRBD2 (7 bases). Per germline, CDR1 MNHNY and CDR2 SVGAGI (reference sequence). This CDR3 has 15 residues. V lost 5 bases, J lost 1 base, and 15 bases lay in between. DNA of the CDR3: TGTGCCAGCAGTCCTCGGGGGGCGGAGTCCTACGAGCAGTACTTC. This encodes CASSPRGAESYEQYF.

This clone was seen only a few times. The chain is built from TRBV5-4 and TRBJ2-5, with D hard to call. CDR3 length: 11 residues. V lost 5 bases and J 3 bases, leaving 5 bases between the germline ends. The germline gives CDR1 SGHNT, CDR2 YYREEE (reference sequence). The chain's CDR3 is CASSLEETQYF. Written as DNA, the CDR3 is TGTGCCAGCAGTTTAGAAGAGACCCAGTACTTC.

This sequence joins TRBV7-2 and TRBJ2-1, with TRBD2 matching over 16 bases. Germline V gene sequence: CDR1 SGHTA, CDR2 FQGNSA. The CDR3 is 16 residues long. Trimming at V came to 4 bases and at J to 9 bases, leaving 6 bases not matched to a gene. The CDR3 nucleotides read TGTGCCAGCAGCTCGGGGACTAGCGGGGGGGCCGGTGAGCAGTTCTTC. Encoded protein: CASSSGTSGGAGEQFF.

The CDR3 DNA reads as TGTGCCAGCAGCTTAAACCCACAGGGGGGTACTGAAGCTTTCTTT. Translated, it gives CASSLNPQGGTEAFF. V usage is TRBV11-2 and J usage is TRBJ1-1; 8 positions agree with TRBD1. CDR1 and CDR2 (germline): SGHAT, FQNNGV. CDR3 size: 15 residues. V lost 2 bases and J lost 5; bases outside the gene matches: 7.

CDR3 nucleotide sequence: TGTGCCAGCAGTTTGAGTCCGGGTTCACCCCTCCACTTT. As protein: CASSLSPGSPLHF. The rearrangement links TRBV6-5 to TRBJ1-6; no clear D. This CDR3 is built from 13 residues. With 4 bases removed from V and 9 bases from J, the gap between germline ends came to 10 bases. Germline V CDR1 and CDR2: MNHEY, SVGAGI.

The V and J genes are TRBV7-2 and TRBJ2-5, with TRBD2 matching 8 bases. J was trimmed by 5 bases and V by 3 bases; bases with no gene match: 8. Germline V gives CDR1 SGHTA, CDR2 FQGNSA. The CDR3 has 15 amino acids. CDR3 DNA: TGTGCCAGCAGCTTTCAACGGGGGGGCGGGGAGACCCAGTACTTC. Its translation is CASSFQRGGGETQYF.

This chain connects TRBV6-4 to TRBJ2-2; D may be TRBD1 (5 bases). The germline gives CDR1 MRHNA, CDR2 SNTAGT. CDR3 length equals 15 residues. V was cut by 1 base and J by 0 bases, with 6 bases left in between. The CDR3 DNA is TGTGCCAGCAGTGACTTGGACACGAACACCGGGGAGCTGTTTTTT. It is translated as CASSDLDTNTGELFF.

This clone has a handful of counts. An end of the junction differs from the germline gene, which may be a read error. This chain joins TRBV19 and TRBJ1-4, with no clear D. Germline V CDR1 and CDR2: LNHDA, SQIVND (reference sequence). CDR3 length equals 11 residues. The CDR3 here is CASSIGHFGEF. The DNA for the CDR3 is TGTGCCAGTAGTATAGGACATTTTGGTGAATTT.

The chain links TRBV18 to TRBJ2-5; tentative D call: TRBD1 (5 bases). V was shortened by 0 bases and J by 2 bases, with 16 bases between the two germline ends. The CDR3 is 17 residues long. The germline V gene has CDR1 KGHSH and CDR2 LQKENI. In DNA, the CDR3 is TGTGCCAGCTCACCACCTAACTCTGCAGGGCGTCAAGAGACCCAGTACTTC. Its protein is CASSPPNSAGRQETQYF.

The gene calls are TRBV19 and TRBJ1-2, with D possibly TRBD1 on 5 matching bases. The CDR3 covers 12 residues. Germline CDR1 is LNHDA and CDR2 is SQIVND (reference sequence). V was clipped by 7 bases and J by 7 bases, with 13 bases between them. The CDR3 DNA follows: TGTGCCAGTACCGGTCGGGGGATTGGCTACACCTTC. Translated: CASTGRGIGYTF.

The rearrangement links TRBV19 to TRBJ1-4; 7 nucleotides line up with TRBD1. The V gene's germline CDR1 is LNHDA and CDR2 SQIVND (reference sequence). J gave up 8 bases and V 4 bases, and 7 bases lay outside the gene matches. The CDR3 is 14 residues long. This chain's CDR3 is CASSSLAGGEKLFF. CDR3 in DNA: TGTGCCAGTAGTAGCTTGGCAGGGGGGGAAAAACTGTTTTTT.

V is TRBV6-4 and J is TRBJ2-1; 10 bases line up with TRBD2. J was trimmed by 10 bases and V by 7 bases; bases with no gene match: 7. CDR3 length: 13 residues. Germline V gives CDR1 MRHNA, CDR2 SNTAGT. CDR3 bases: TGTGCCAGCACCAGCTTAGCGGGGGGAGAGCAGTTCTTC. Residues: CASTSLAGGEQFF.

The V gene is TRBV6-6, the J gene TRBJ1-2; D unclear. This CDR3 is 15 amino acids long. Deletions cut 0 bases from V and 8 bases from J, with 16 bases between. Germline CDR1 MNHNY, CDR2 SVGAGI (reference sequence). In nucleotides, the CDR3 is TGTGCCAGCAGTTACTCGAGGGTCCCAGAGGGCGGCTACACCTTC. This codes for CASSYSRVPEGGYTF.

V and J are TRBV18 and TRBJ1-1; D is uncertain. The CDR3 has 14 residues. In germline, CDR1 is KGHSH, CDR2 LQKENI. Trimming took 6 bases from V and 0 from J, leaving 11 bases between them. The CDR3: CASSRVSLNTEAFF. In DNA, the CDR3 is TGTGCCAGCTCGCGGGTCTCTCTGAACACTGAAGCTTTCTTT.

A remark on this clone: Compared with germline, one end of the junction differs, possibly owing to a read error. The chain recombines TRBV5-4 with TRBJ2-7; the match to TRBD2 covers 8 bases. This CDR3 region has 15 residues. Germline CDR1 and CDR2: SGHNT and YYREEE (reference sequence). In DNA form, the CDR3 reads TGTGCCAGCAGCCCGGTATCAGCGGGGGCATACGAGGAGTACTTC. Amino acids: CASSPVSAGAYEEYF.

The rearrangement uses TRBV19 and TRBJ1-1, with 7 nucleotides matching TRBD1. Germline V gene data show CDR1 as LNHDA and CDR2 as SQIVND (reference sequence). The CDR3 has 16 residues. With V trimmed by 3 bases and J by 0 bases, 7 bases remained unmatched. CDR3 residues: CASSMVWTGLNTEAFF. CDR3 DNA: TGTGCCAGTAGTATGGTCTGGACAGGCCTGAACACTGAAGCTTTCTTT. Using reference TRBV19 and TRBJ1-1 for the parts outside the CDR3, the full variable domain is DGGITQSPKYLFRKEGQNVTLSCEQNLNHDAMYWYRQDPGQGLRLIYYSQIVNDFQKGDIAEGYSVSREKKESFPLTVTSAQKNPTAFYLCASSMVWTGLNTEAFFGQGTRLTVV.

The V and J genes are TRBV19 and TRBJ2-5; D is possibly TRBD2 (5 bases). V lost 1 base, J lost 1 base, and 7 bases lay in between. The CDR3 contains 14 residues. The germline V gene has CDR1 LNHDA and CDR2 SQIVND (reference sequence). The CDR3 is CASSIGGFQETQYF. CDR3 DNA sequence: TGTGCCAGTAGTATAGGCGGGTTCCAAGAGACCCAGTACTTC.

The V and J genes are TRBV18 and TRBJ2-2; the D is unclear. The germline CDR1 and CDR2 sequences are KGHSH and LQKENI. This CDR3 spans 16 amino acids. Trimming pared 2 bases from V and 1 base from J, leaving 11 bases between. The CDR3 DNA reads as TGTGCCAGCTCACCAGAGGCCCTCATGAACACCGGGGAGCTGTTTTTT. Its protein is CASSPEALMNTGELFF.

This rearrangement joins TRBV20-1 to TRBJ2-5, with a possible D match to TRBD2 (5 bases). The CDR3 loop spans 11 amino acids. Trimming pared 2 bases from V and 5 bases from J, leaving 6 bases between. Germline CDR1 DFQATT, CDR2 SNEGSKA (reference sequence). The CDR3 region is CSARLAETQYF. CDR3 sequence (DNA): TGCAGTGCTAGACTAGCTGAGACCCAGTACTTC.

The gene calls are TRBV29-1 and TRBJ1-1; the D is unclear. Germline CDR1 SQVTM, CDR2 ANQGSEA. The CDR3 is made up of 15 amino acids. V gave up 6 bases and J gave up 2 bases, with 19 bases separating them. In DNA form, the CDR3 reads TGCAGCGTAGACTATCTCGGCCCGGTTAACACTGAAGCTTTCTTT. Protein: CSVDYLGPVNTEAFF.

The chain couples TRBV7-6 to TRBJ2-5; TRBD1 aligns across 8 bases. V lost 5 bases and J lost 3; bases outside the gene matches: 11. Germline loops: CDR1 SGHVS, CDR2 FNYEAQ. The CDR3 loop spans 16 amino acids. DNA of the CDR3: TGTGCCAGCAGCCCGGACTACCGGGACAGGAAAGAGACCCAGTACTTC. It yields the protein CASSPDYRDRKETQYF.

The chain combines TRBV29-1 with TRBJ2-5; 9 bases are shared with TRBD2. Germline lookup yields CDR1 SQVTM and CDR2 ANQGSEA. This CDR3 is built from 14 residues. V lost 8 bases, J lost 4 bases, and 11 bases stayed unmatched. In DNA form, the CDR3 reads TGCAGCTCAATAGCGGGAGTATTGAGAGAGACCCAGTACTTC. This gives the protein CSSIAGVLRETQYF.

The count of this clone is one. The chain combines TRBV7-3 with TRBJ2-5; D is undetermined. CDR1 is SGHTA, CDR2 FQGTGA, per germline. The CDR3 runs to 13 residues. Trimming removed 5 bases from V and 2 bases from J, with 9 bases in between. This CDR3 reads CASSPTLQETQYF. The CDR3 coding sequence is TGTGCCAGCAGCCCAACATTACAAGAGACCCAGTACTTC.

This clone was seen more than once but under ten times. Sequence at one end of the junction differs from germline and may be a read error. The chain has TRBV6-1 and TRBJ2-7; 8 bases are shared with TRBD2. The V gene's germline CDR1 is MNHNS and CDR2 SASEGT. This CDR3 has 13 amino acids. CDR3 loop: CASSERIAGTYSF. CDR3 DNA sequence: TGTGCCAGCAGTGAACGGATAGCGGGGACCTACTCCTTC.

The chain is built from TRBV9 and TRBJ2-3; a possible D gene is TRBD2 (5 bases). CDR3 length equals 14 residues. Looked up from germline, CDR1 is SGDLS and CDR2 is YYNGEE. Deletions cut 0 bases from V and 3 bases from J, with 8 bases between. The CDR3 DNA reads TGTGCCAGCAGCGTAGACGAGGGAACAGATACGCAGTATTTT. It encodes CASSVDEGTDTQYF.

The gene calls are TRBV6-4 and TRBJ2-7, with 10 bases lining up with TRBD1. The CDR3 is 17 amino acids. Germline assignment: CDR1 MRHNA and CDR2 SNTAGT. V lost 0 bases and J lost 3; bases outside the gene matches: 8. DNA for the CDR3: TGTGCCAGCAGTGACTCTGAAGCAGACAGGGGGCTCTACGAGCAGTACTTC. As protein: CASSDSEADRGLYEQYF.

This chain connects TRBV29-1 to TRBJ2-3, with 10 bases matching TRBD1. In germline, CDR1 is SQVTM, CDR2 ANQGSEA. V lost 7 bases and J lost 3; bases outside the gene matches: 22. The CDR3 totals 19 residues. The CDR3 loop reads CSATASATGGIFSTDTQYF. The CDR3, as DNA: TGCAGCGCCACGGCGTCCGCGACAGGGGGCATATTTAGTACAGATACGCAGTATTTT.

The V call is TRBV9, the J call TRBJ1-2; 8 bases map to TRBD1. CDR3 size: 16 residues. CDR1 SGDLS and CDR2 YYNGEE come from the germline V gene. Trimming took 4 bases from V and 2 from J; bases not matched to a gene: 10. CDR3 sequence: CASSPRTGRGNYGYTF. In DNA form, the CDR3 reads TGTGCCAGCAGCCCCCGGACAGGGAGGGGCAACTATGGCTACACCTTC.

The chain carries TRBV6-6 and TRBJ2-7; TRBD1 is a possible D gene (5 bases). The germline V and J ends were trimmed by 9 bases and 0 bases, with 15 bases remaining between them. The germline V gene encodes CDR1 MNHNY and CDR2 SVGAGI (reference sequence). There are 14 residues in the CDR3. The CDR3 DNA follows: TGTGCCAGTCAAACAGGTCAGCACTCCTACGAGCAGTACTTC. Its protein product is CASQTGQHSYEQYF.